One and the same sample provided the 10 T cell receptor beta chains below, sequenced in a study of cytomegalovirus exposure and HLA in healthy donors. With 60 Vbeta and 13 Jbeta primers, the PCR was carried out. Assay used: immunoSEQ multiplex PCR; TCRdb lists only in-frame clones, some missing. The table records under 120,000 clones, around 70% of them present only once. The sequenced sample consisted of PBMCs. The receptors shown here come from a man aged 40-49 years in good health and CMV-seropositive.

The rearrangement joins TRBV7-8 to TRBJ1-4; TRBD1 is a possible D gene (6 bases). CDR1 and CDR2 from the germline V gene are SGHVS and FQNEAQ. The V end lost 5 bases, the J end lost 5 bases, and 9 bases lay between the germline ends. The CDR3 is 13 amino acids. The CDR3 region is CASSRDTNEKLFF. The DNA of the CDR3 is TGTGCCAGCAGCAGGGACACCAATGAAAAACTGTTTTTT.

The rearrangement uses TRBV6-1 and TRBJ2-7; D gene uncertain. Germline loops: CDR1 MNHNS, CDR2 SASEGT. There are 16 residues in the CDR3. Trimming took 2 bases from V and 2 from J, leaving 16 bases between them. CDR3 coding DNA: TGTGCCAGCAGTGAACGGTCGGCAGGCCCTACCTACGAGCAGTACTTC. Translating gives CASSERSAGPTYEQYF.

This clone was seen once. The CDR3 DNA sequence: TGCAGCGTTGAAGAACGTGACAGGGGATTGGATACGCAGTATTTT. This codes for CSVEERDRGLDTQYF. V usage is TRBV29-1 and J usage is TRBJ2-3; 8 bases line up with TRBD1. With 0 bases clipped from V and 6 bases from J, the junction kept 8 bases outside the gene matches. The CDR3 consists of 15 residues. Germline CDR1 and CDR2: SQVTM and ANQGSEA.

V is TRBV10-1 and J is TRBJ2-7; D remains ambiguous. The V gene's germline CDR1 is WNHNN and CDR2 SYGVQD (reference sequence). The CDR3 contains 14 residues. Trimming shortened V by 6 bases and J by 1 base, and 13 bases separated the two germline ends. This chain's CDR3 is CASRRDGFSYEQYF. CDR3 bases: TGCGCCAGCAGAAGAGACGGGTTTTCCTACGAGCAGTACTTC.

The sample holds one count of this clone. This rearrangement joins TRBV6-1 to TRBJ2-3; 14 nucleotides align to TRBD2. Trimming took 5 bases from V and 5 from J; bases not matched to a gene: 3. CDR1 is MNHNS and CDR2 is SASEGT in the germline V gene. This CDR3 has 15 residues. This chain's CDR3 is CASSTGLAGGDTQYF. The CDR3 DNA is TGTGCCAGCAGTACCGGACTAGCGGGAGGAGATACGCAGTATTTT.

This chain links TRBV11-2 with TRBJ2-5; TRBD2 aligns across 11 bases. The germline CDR1 and CDR2 sequences are SGHAT and FQNNGV. V lost 0 bases and J lost 1; bases outside the gene matches: 4. CDR3 length equals 17 residues. CDR3 loop: CASSLDLLAGAQETQYF. The CDR3 region has the DNA TGTGCCAGCAGCTTAGATCTACTAGCGGGAGCCCAAGAGACCCAGTACTTC.

V and J are TRBV28 and TRBJ2-3; 7 nucleotides align to TRBD2. This CDR3 comprises 14 residues. CDR1 is MDHEN, CDR2 SYDVKM, per germline. V lost 7 bases and J lost 1; bases outside the gene matches: 5. CDR3 DNA sequence: TGTGCCAGCAAGATAGCGGGTCGCACAGATACGCAGTATTTT. This sequence encodes CASKIAGRTDTQYF.

V is TRBV6-5 and J is TRBJ1-1; 7 nucleotides match TRBD1. The CDR3 is 15 amino acids. Germline values: CDR1 MNHEY, CDR2 SVGAGI. Trimming took 5 bases from V and 1 from J; bases not matched to a gene: 7. CDR3 residues: CASSPTGLGNTEAFF. CDR3 coding DNA: TGTGCCAGCAGTCCGACAGGGTTGGGGAACACTGAAGCTTTCTTT.

The chain couples TRBV6-1 to TRBJ1-5; D is perhaps TRBD1 (5 bases). This CDR3 is 14 amino acids long. Trimming shortened V by 5 bases and J by 4 bases, and 12 bases separated the two germline ends. Germline CDR1 is MNHNS and CDR2 is SASEGT. This CDR3 is CASSPRDFNQPQHF. The CDR3 bases are TGTGCCAGCAGTCCCCGGGACTTTAATCAGCCCCAGCATTTT.

The V and J genes are TRBV30 and TRBJ2-3, with D tentatively TRBD2 (5 bases). The germline V and J ends were trimmed by 7 bases and 1 base, with 6 bases remaining between them. In germline, CDR1 is GTSNPN, CDR2 SVGIG (reference sequence). The CDR3 spans 11 residues. The CDR3 here is CAYSGTDTQYF. CDR3 nucleotides: TGTGCCTATAGCGGCACAGATACGCAGTATTTT.